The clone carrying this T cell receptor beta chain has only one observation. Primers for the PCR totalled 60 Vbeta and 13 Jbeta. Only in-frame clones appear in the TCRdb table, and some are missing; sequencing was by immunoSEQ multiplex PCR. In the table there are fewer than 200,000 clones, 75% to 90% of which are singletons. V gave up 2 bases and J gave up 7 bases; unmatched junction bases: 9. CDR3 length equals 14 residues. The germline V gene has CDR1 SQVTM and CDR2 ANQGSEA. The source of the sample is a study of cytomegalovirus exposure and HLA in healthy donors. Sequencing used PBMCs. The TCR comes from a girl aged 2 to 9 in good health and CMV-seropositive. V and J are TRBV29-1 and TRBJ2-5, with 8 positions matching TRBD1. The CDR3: CSVEKGTGAWTQYF. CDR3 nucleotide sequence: TGCAGCGTTGAAAAAGGGACAGGCGCCTGGACCCAGTACTTC.